The sequence of this T cell receptor (beta chain) was determined in a study of T cells in Graves' hyperthyroidism and ophthalmopathy. This clonotype showed up many times. Authors of the study amplified TCR beta CDR3 regions from RNA transcripts. TCR CDR3 underwent first-round RT-PCR with the HTBI primer set. Each CDR3 protein gets one entry after TCRdb re-called the multiplex PCR reads with MiXCR. The sample includes around 350,000 distinct CDR3 sequences, 15% to 17% of them seen just once. The sequence was obtained from a woman under 30 with Graves' hyperthyroidism that later progressed to Graves' ophthalmopathy. The specimen was blood.

The CDR3 DNA is TGTGCCAGCAGTTCCACAGGGCGATCTGGAAACACCATATATTTT. This encodes CASSSTGRSGNTIYF. J is TRBJ1-3 and V is TRBV27; a possible D gene is TRBD1 (6 bases). Germline V lookup: CDR1 MNHEY, CDR2 SMNVEV (reference sequence). Deletions cut 4 bases from V and 1 base from J, with 11 bases between. This CDR3 has 15 amino acids.